The 30 T cell receptor beta chains presented below share a single source sample, sequenced in a study of CXCR3-negative and CXCR3-positive naive CD8 T cells. UMI-labeled 5' RACE yielded the TRB cDNA libraries. TCRdb reanalyzed the 5' RACE reads, giving one entry per CDR3 protein sequence and no DNA. The table gives 35,000 to 45,000 distinct CDR3 sequences; the top ten clones make up about 2% of it. The sample comprised naive CXCR3- CD8+ T cells from blood. Noted subset: CD45RO-CCR7+CD27+CD95- naive CD8+ T cells lacking CXCR3 (TNR3-). The source of these receptors is a human donor in good health. Some clones in this sample may be carry-over from other donors' samples.

The genes are TRBV7-3 and TRBJ2-3; TCRdb's D gene call, TRBD1, goes unchecked for lack of DNA. The CDR3 extends over 15 amino acids. CDR1 is SGHTA and CDR2 is FQGTGA in the germline V gene. CDR3: CASSPFPSSTDTQYF.

The chain uses TRBV5-1 and TRBJ2-7; with no DNA, the TCRdb D assignment of TRBD1 cannot be verified. In germline, CDR1 is SGHRS, CDR2 YFSETQ. The CDR3 consists of 15 residues. The CDR3 spells CASSSFGGPSYEQYF.

The rearrangement uses TRBV7-3 and TRBJ1-1. The CDR3 spans 13 residues. Germline CDR1 reads SGHTA; CDR2 reads FQGTGA. The CDR3: CASSLSGTTEAFF.

The chain is built from TRBV29-1 and TRBJ1-1. This CDR3 has 14 residues. The germline gives CDR1 SQVTM, CDR2 ANQGSEA. The CDR3 region is CSVGHTIENTEAFF.

The CDR3: CASSQSAGASGGQETQYF. The chain joins TRBV4-3 to TRBJ2-5; TCRdb designates TRBD2, a call that cannot be tested without DNA. This CDR3 comprises 18 residues. Germline V gene sequence: CDR1 LGHNA, CDR2 YSLEER.

This rearrangement joins TRBV29-1 to TRBJ1-2; TCRdb gives TRBD1 as the D gene, but with no DNA this cannot be confirmed. Germline values: CDR1 SQVTM, CDR2 ANQGSEA. This CDR3 spans 15 amino acids. Here the CDR3 reads CSAHIGTGANYGYTF.

The chain carries TRBV12-3 or TRBV12-4 and TRBJ1-3; TCRdb returns TRBD1, unconfirmable since there is no DNA. The CDR3 totals 15 residues. The CDR3: CASDRTGASGNTIYF.

V is TRBV20-1 and J is TRBJ2-1; no DNA is available, so the TRBD1 call from TCRdb remains unchecked. CDR3 length: 16 amino acids. From germline, CDR1 is DFQATT and CDR2 SNEGSKA (reference sequence). CDR3 loop: CSASTYRDTPYNEQFF.

The CDR3: CASSLTETSYNEQFF. The V and J genes are TRBV27 and TRBJ2-1. Germline V gives CDR1 MNHEY, CDR2 SMNVEV (reference sequence). The CDR3 runs 15 residues.

This chain joins TRBV7-9 and TRBJ2-2. The CDR3 contains 15 residues. The germline CDR1 and CDR2 sequences are SEHNR and FQNEAQ (reference sequence). The CDR3 is CASSPTPAYTGELFF.

The V and J genes are TRBV7-6 and TRBJ2-5. The CDR3 runs to 14 residues. Per the germline V gene, CDR1 is SGHVS and CDR2 is FNYEAQ. The CDR3 region is CASSLDRHQETQYF.

V and J are TRBV29-1 and TRBJ2-3; TCRdb outputs TRBD1, but without DNA this stays unchecked. Germline V gene data show CDR1 as SQVTM and CDR2 as ANQGSEA. The CDR3 totals 14 residues. The CDR3 spells CSVVWGDRPDTQYF.

The genes are TRBV12-3 or TRBV12-4 and TRBJ1-1; TCRdb designates TRBD1, a call that cannot be tested without DNA. The CDR3 consists of 13 residues. The CDR3 region is CARSSGGGTEAFF.

V usage is TRBV7-9 and J usage is TRBJ2-3; with no DNA, the TCRdb D assignment of TRBD1 cannot be verified. The CDR3 length is 16 residues. CDR1 is SEHNR and CDR2 is FQNEAQ in the germline V gene (reference sequence). CDR3 in amino acids: CASSAPRGGGRDSQYF.

J is TRBJ2-3 and V is TRBV7-8. Germline V gene data show CDR1 as SGHVS and CDR2 as FQNEAQ. This CDR3 is built from 15 residues. The CDR3 region is CASLTMDAITDTQYF.

This chain joins TRBV12-3 or TRBV12-4 and TRBJ1-1; TCRdb lists TRBD1, though no DNA is available to test this call. CDR3 length equals 13 residues. The CDR3 is CASAWPLGVEAFF.

The chain joins TRBV24-1 to TRBJ2-3; TCRdb picks TRBD2, but there is no DNA to check that call. CDR3 size: 17 residues. Germline assignment: CDR1 KGHDR and CDR2 SFDVKD. The CDR3 reads CATSPRTSGRTGDTQYF.

V is TRBV4-1 and J is TRBJ2-7; as DNA is missing, the TRBD1 call by TCRdb cannot be tested. Germline CDR1 MGHRA, CDR2 YSYEKL. CDR3 size: 12 residues. This CDR3 reads CASSQFTGTGVF.

The chain joins TRBV20-1 to TRBJ1-1; there is no DNA to check the TCRdb D call of TRBD1. This CDR3 has 15 amino acids. CDR1 is DFQATT, CDR2 SNEGSKA, per germline (reference sequence). The CDR3 loop reads CSAREAGGLDTEAFF.

V is TRBV28 and J is TRBJ2-3; TCRdb lists TRBD1, though no DNA is available to test this call. Germline lookup yields CDR1 MDHEN and CDR2 SYDVKM. The CDR3 has 15 amino acids. The CDR3 spells CASSRQGDYTDTQYF. Drawing the rest from reference TRBV28 and TRBJ2-3, the complete variable domain is DVKVTQSSRYLVKRTGEKVFLECVQDMDHENMFWYRQDPGLGLRLIYFSYDVKMKEKGDIPEGYSVSREKKERFSLILESASTNQTSMYLCASSRQGDYTDTQYFGPGTRLTVL.

The rearrangement joins TRBV7-9 to TRBJ1-5; the D call from TCRdb, TRBD1, cannot be confirmed without DNA. Germline CDR1 and CDR2: SEHNR and FQNEAQ (reference sequence). The CDR3 sequence is 17 residues long. CDR3 sequence: CASSLGRQAGSNQPQHF.

The chain recombines TRBV6-5 with TRBJ2-1; the D gene TCRdb calls, TRBD2, cannot be checked with no DNA. Germline lookup yields CDR1 MNHEY and CDR2 SVGAGI. The length of the CDR3 is 18 residues. The CDR3 is CASSSSTGAGPPYNEQFF.

This chain connects TRBV29-1 to TRBJ1-1; lacking DNA, the TRBD1 call made by TCRdb goes unchecked. The CDR3 length is 12 residues. Germline V lookup: CDR1 SQVTM, CDR2 ANQGSEA. The CDR3 reads CSVTGEEQQAFF.

This chain uses TRBV27 with TRBJ2-2; without DNA, the TCRdb call of TRBD1 cannot be checked. CDR3 length: 15 residues. Germline V gives CDR1 MNHEY, CDR2 SMNVEV (reference sequence). The CDR3 is CASSPSRDSSGELFF.

The rearrangement joins TRBV20-1 to TRBJ2-7; lacking DNA, the TRBD1 call made by TCRdb goes unchecked. Germline CDR1 and CDR2: DFQATT and SNEGSKA (reference sequence). The CDR3 consists of 15 residues. CDR3 amino acids: CSARDRTGGLYEQYF.

The genes are TRBV12-3 or TRBV12-4 and TRBJ2-2; with no DNA, the TCRdb D assignment of TRBD1 cannot be verified. The CDR3 extends over 14 amino acids. The CDR3 loop is CAIPCGENTGELFF.

The rearrangement links TRBV7-6 to TRBJ2-2; TCRdb lists TRBD1, though no DNA is available to test this call. CDR3 length equals 14 residues. Per the germline V gene, CDR1 is SGHVS and CDR2 is FNYEAQ. CDR3 in amino acids: CASSFSRNTGELFF.

This chain links TRBV27 with TRBJ2-1; TCRdb picks TRBD2, but there is no DNA to check that call. Germline lookup yields CDR1 MNHEY and CDR2 SMNVEV (reference sequence). The CDR3 is 17 residues long. The CDR3 region is CASSSLLAGVYYNEQFF.

This chain uses TRBV6-5 with TRBJ2-5; the TCRdb call, TRBD2, lacks DNA for checking. Germline values: CDR1 MNHEY, CDR2 SVGAGI. The CDR3 is made up of 15 amino acids. CDR3 loop: CASSYSAGSAETQYF.

V usage is TRBV7-9 and J usage is TRBJ1-1. The CDR3 totals 15 residues. The germline V gene has CDR1 SEHNR and CDR2 FQNEAQ (reference sequence). CDR3 region: CASSLEYRLDTEAFF.